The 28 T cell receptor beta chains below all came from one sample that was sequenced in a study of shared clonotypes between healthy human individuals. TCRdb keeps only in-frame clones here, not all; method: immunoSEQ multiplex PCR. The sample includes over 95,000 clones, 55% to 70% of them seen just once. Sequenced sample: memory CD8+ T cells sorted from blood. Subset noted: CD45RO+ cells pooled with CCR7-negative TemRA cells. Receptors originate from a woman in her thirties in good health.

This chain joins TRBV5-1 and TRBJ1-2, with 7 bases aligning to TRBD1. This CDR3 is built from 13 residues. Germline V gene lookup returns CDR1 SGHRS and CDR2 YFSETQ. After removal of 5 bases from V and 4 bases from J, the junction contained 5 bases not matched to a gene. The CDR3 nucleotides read TGCGCCAGCAGTCAGGGGGGGTCCTATGGCTACACCTTC. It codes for CASSQGGSYGYTF.

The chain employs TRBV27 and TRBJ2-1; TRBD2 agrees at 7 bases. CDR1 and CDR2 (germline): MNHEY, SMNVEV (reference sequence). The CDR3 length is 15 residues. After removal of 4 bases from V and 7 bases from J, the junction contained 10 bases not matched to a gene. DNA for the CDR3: TGTGCCAGCAGTTCATGGACTAGGCAGTTGAATGAGCAGTTCTTC. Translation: CASSSWTRQLNEQFF.

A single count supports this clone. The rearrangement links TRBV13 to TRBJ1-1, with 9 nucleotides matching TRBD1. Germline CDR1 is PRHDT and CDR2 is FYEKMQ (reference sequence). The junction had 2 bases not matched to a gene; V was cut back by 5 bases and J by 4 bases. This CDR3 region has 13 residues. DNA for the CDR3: TGTGCCAGCAGCAAGGACAGGGGCACTGAAGCTTTCTTT. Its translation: CASSKDRGTEAFF.

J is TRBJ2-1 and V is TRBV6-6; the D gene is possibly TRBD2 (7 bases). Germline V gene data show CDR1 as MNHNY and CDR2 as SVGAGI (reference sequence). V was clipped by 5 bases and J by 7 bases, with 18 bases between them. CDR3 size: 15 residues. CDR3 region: CASSGGGRAENEQFF. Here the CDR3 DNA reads TGTGCCAGCAGTGGCGGGGGCAGGGCGGAAAATGAGCAGTTCTTC.

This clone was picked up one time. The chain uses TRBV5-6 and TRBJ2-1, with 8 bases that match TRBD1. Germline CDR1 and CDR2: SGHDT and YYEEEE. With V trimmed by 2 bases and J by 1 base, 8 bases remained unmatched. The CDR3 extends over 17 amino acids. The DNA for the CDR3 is TGTGCCAGCAGCTTTACAGGGGGAATGAGGTCCTACAATGAGCAGTTCTTC. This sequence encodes CASSFTGGMRSYNEQFF.

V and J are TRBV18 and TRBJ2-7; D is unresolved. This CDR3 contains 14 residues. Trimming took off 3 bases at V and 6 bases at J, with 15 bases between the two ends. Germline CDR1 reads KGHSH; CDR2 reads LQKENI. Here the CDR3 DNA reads TGTGCCAGCTCACCGTTCTGGGGATTTGCCGAGCAGTACTTC. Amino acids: CASSPFWGFAEQYF.

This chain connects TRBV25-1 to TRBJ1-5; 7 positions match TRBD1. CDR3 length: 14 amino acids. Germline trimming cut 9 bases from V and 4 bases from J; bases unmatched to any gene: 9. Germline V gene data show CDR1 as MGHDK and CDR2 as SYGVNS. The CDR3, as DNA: TGTGCCAGTAGAGCCGGGACAGATAATCAGCCCCAGCATTTT. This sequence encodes CASRAGTDNQPQHF.

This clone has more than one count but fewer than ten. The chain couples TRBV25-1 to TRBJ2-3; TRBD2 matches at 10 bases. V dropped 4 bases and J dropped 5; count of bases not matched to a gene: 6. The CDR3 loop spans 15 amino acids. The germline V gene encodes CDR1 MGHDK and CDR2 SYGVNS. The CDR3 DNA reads TGTGCCAGCAGTGTCCAGCGGGAGGGCCGAGATACGCAGTATTTT. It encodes CASSVQREGRDTQYF.

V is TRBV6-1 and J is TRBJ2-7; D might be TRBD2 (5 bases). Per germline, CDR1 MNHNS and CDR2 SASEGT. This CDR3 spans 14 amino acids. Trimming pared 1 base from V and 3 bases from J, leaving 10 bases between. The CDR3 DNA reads TGTGCCAGCAGTGAAGGTGGCGAGGGCTACGAGCAGTACTTC. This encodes CASSEGGEGYEQYF.

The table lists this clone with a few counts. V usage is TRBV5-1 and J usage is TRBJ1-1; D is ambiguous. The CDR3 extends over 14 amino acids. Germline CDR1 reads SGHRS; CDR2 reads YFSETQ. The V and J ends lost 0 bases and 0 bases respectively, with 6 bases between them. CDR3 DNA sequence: TGCGCCAGCAGCTTGGGTCCGGTGAACACTGAAGCTTTCTTT. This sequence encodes CASSLGPVNTEAFF.

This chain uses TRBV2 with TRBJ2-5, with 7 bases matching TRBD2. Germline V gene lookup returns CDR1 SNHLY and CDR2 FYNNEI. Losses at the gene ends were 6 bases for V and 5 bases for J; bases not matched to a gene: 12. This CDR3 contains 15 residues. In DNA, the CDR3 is TGTGCCAGCAGAGGGGATCAGGGAGGGTGGGAGACCCAGTACTTC. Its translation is CASRGDQGGWETQYF.

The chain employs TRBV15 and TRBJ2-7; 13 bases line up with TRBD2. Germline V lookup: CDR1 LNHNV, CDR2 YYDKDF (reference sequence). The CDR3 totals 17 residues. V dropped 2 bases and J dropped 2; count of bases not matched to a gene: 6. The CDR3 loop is CATSRSRTSGSTYEQYF. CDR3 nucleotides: TGTGCCACCAGCAGAAGCCGGACTAGCGGGAGTACCTACGAGCAGTACTTC.

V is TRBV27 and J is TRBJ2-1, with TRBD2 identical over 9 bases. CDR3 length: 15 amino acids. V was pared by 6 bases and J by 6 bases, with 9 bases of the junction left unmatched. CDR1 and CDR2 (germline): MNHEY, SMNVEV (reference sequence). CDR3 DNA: TGTGCCAGCAGAAAGACTAGCGGTCATGTCAATGAGCAGTTCTTC. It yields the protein CASRKTSGHVNEQFF.

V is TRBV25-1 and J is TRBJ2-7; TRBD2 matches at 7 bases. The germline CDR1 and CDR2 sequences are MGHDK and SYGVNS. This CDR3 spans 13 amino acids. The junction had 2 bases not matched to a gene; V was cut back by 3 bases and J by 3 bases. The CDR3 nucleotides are TGTGCCAGCAGTGAGGGCGGGGGCTACGAGCAGTACTTC. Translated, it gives CASSEGGGYEQYF.

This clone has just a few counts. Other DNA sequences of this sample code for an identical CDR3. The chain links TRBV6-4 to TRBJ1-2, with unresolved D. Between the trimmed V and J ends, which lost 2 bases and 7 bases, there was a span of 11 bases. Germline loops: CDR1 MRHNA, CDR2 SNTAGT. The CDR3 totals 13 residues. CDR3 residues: CASSDRESSGYTF. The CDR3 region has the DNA TGTGCCAGCAGTGACAGGGAAAGCAGTGGCTACACCTTC.

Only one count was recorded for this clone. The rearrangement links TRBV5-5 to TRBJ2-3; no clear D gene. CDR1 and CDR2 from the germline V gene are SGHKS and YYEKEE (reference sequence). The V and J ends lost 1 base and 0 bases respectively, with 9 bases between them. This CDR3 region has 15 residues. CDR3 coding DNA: TGTGCCAGCAGCTTGAGGCGATACAGCACAGATACGCAGTATTTT. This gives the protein CASSLRRYSTDTQYF.

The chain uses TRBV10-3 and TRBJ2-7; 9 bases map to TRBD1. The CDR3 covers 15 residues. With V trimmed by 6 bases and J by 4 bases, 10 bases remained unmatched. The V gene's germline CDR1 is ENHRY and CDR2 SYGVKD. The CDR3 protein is CAIRNMDRGTYEQYF. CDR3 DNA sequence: TGTGCCATCAGGAATATGGACAGGGGTACTTACGAGCAGTACTTC.

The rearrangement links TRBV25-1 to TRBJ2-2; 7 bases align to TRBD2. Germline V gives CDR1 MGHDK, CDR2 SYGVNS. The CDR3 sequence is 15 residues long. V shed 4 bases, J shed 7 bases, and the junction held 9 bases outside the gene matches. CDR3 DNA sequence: TGTGCCAGCAGTGGGGGAGGGACGGTCGTCGGGGAGCTGTTTTTT. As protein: CASSGGGTVVGELFF.

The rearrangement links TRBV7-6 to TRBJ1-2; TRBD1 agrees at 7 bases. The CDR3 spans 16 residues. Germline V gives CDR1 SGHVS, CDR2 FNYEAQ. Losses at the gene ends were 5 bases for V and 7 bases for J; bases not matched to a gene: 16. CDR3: CASSRERQGGDSGYTF. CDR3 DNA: TGTGCCAGCAGCCGAGAAAGACAGGGTGGTGATAGTGGCTACACCTTC.

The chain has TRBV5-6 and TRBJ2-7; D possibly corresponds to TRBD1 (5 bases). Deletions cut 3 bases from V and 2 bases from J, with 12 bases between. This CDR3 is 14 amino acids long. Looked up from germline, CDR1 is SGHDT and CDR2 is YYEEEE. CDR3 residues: CASSSATATYEQYF. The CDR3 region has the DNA TGTGCCAGCAGCTCGGCGACAGCAACCTACGAGCAGTACTTC.

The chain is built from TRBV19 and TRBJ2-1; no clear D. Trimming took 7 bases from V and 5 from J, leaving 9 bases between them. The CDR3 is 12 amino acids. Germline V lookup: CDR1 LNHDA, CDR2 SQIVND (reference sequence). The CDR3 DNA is TGTGCCAGTACCACGAGAGACAATGAGCAGTTCTTC. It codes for CASTTRDNEQFF. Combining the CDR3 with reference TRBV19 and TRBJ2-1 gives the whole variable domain DGGITQSPKYLFRKEGQNVTLSCEQNLNHDAMYWYRQDPGQGLRLIYYSQIVNDFQKGDIAEGYSVSREKKESFPLTVTSAQKNPTAFYLCASTTRDNEQFFGPGTRLTVL.

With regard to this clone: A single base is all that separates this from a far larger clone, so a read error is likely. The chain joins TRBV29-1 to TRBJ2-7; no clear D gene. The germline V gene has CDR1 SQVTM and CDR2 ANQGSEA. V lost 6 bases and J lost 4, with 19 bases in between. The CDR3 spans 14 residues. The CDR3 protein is CSVAKRADLYEQYF. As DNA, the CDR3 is TGCAGCGTGGCCAAGCGCGCCGACTTATACGAGCAGTACTTC.

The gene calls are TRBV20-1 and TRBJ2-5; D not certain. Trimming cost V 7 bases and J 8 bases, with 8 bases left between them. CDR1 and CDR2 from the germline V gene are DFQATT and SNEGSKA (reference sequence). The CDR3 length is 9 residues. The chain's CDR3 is CSVGTTQYF. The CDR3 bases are TGCAGTGTTGGTACTACCCAGTACTTC.

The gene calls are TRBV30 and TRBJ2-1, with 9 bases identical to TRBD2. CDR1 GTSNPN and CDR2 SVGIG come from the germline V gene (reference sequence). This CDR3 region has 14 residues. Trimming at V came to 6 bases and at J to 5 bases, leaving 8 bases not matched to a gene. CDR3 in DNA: TGTGCCTGTCGTAGCGGGAGCAGGAACAATGAGCAGTTCTTC. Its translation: CACRSGSRNNEQFF. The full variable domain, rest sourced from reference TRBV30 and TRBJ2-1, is SQTIHQWPATLVQPVGSPLSLECTVEGTSNPNLYWYRQAAGRGLQLLFYSVGIGQISSEVPQNLSASRPQDRQFILSSKKLLLSDSGFYLCACRSGSRNNEQFFGPGTRLTVL.

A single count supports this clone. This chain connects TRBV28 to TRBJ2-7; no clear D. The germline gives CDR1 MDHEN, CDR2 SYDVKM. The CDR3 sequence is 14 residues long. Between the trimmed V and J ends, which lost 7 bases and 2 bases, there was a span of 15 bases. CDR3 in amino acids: CASTRPDAPYEQYF. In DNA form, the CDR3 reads TGTGCCAGCACGCGCCCGGACGCGCCCTACGAGCAGTACTTC.

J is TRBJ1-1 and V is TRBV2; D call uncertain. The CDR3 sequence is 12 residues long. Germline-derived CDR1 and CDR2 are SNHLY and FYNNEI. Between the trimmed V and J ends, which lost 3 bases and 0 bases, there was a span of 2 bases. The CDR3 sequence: CASSEVNTEAFF. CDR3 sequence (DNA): TGTGCCAGCAGTGAGGTGAACACTGAAGCTTTCTTT.

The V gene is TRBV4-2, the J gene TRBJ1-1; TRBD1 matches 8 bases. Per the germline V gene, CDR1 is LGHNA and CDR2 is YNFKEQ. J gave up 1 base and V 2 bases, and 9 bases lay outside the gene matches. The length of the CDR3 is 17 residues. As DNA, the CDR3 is TGTGCCAGCAGCCAAACGGACAGGGTCGAATGGAACACTGAAGCTTTCTTT. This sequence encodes CASSQTDRVEWNTEAFF.

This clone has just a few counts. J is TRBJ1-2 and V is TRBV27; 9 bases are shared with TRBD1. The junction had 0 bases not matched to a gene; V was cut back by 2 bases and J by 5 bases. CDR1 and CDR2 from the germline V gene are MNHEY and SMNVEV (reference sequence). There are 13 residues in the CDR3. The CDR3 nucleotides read TGTGCCAGCAGTTTAGGGACAGGGTATGGCTACACCTTC. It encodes CASSLGTGYGYTF.